The TCR beta chain described here comes from a study of vaccination effects on CD4 cells after COVID-19. To note about this clone: Its matching antigen is unknown.

The V end was cut by 3 bases, the J end by 0 bases, with 12 bases between. CDR1 is SGHDT, CDR2 YYEEEE, per germline. This CDR3 has 15 amino acids. Ahead of sequencing, the ViraFEST assay grew antigen-specific CD4+ T cells using viral peptide pools. CD4+ T cells were isolated after less than 12 days of culture. Participants were given two doses of BNT162b2 or mRNA-1273 vaccine. Clones were read by immunoSEQ multiplex PCR, and TCRdb kept only the in-frame ones, dropping some. The data hold approximately 28,000 clones, with around 75% observed a single time. The sequence came from a human donor who received a COVID-19 vaccine. Some clones in this sample may be carry-over from other donors' samples. The material sequenced was CD4+ T cells from PBMCs cultured with SARS-CoV-2 spike peptides, taken after COVID-19 vaccination. The V gene is TRBV5-6, the J gene TRBJ1-1; D unresolved. CDR3 nucleotides: TGTGCCAGCAGCTCATGGACGGAGATGAACACTGAAGCTTTCTTT. As protein: CASSSWTEMNTEAFF.